Here is one T cell receptor beta chain with its context. This sample stems from a study of OX40 agonist ivuxolimab in advanced cancers. Generated by immunoSEQ multiplex PCR, the TCRdb table keeps only in-frame clones and is missing some. The repertoire consists of tens of thousands of clones, with around 90% occurring once and the leading ten covering less than 5.5%. The CDR3 consists of 15 residues. Trimming left V 1 base short and J 0 bases short, with 7 bases between. The germline CDR1 and CDR2 sequences are SGHVS and FNYEAQ. This chain joins TRBV7-6 and TRBJ1-3; D remains ambiguous. This clonotype originated in an adult with an advanced solid tumor such as melanoma, head and neck, liver or kidney cancer. Here the sequenced sample was CD4+ or CD8+ T cells sorted from blood, taken in a trial of the OX40 agonist ivuxolimab. CDR3 residues: CASSLGTASGNTIYF. The CDR3 DNA reads TGTGCCAGCAGCTTAGGTACAGCCTCTGGAAACACCATATATTTT.